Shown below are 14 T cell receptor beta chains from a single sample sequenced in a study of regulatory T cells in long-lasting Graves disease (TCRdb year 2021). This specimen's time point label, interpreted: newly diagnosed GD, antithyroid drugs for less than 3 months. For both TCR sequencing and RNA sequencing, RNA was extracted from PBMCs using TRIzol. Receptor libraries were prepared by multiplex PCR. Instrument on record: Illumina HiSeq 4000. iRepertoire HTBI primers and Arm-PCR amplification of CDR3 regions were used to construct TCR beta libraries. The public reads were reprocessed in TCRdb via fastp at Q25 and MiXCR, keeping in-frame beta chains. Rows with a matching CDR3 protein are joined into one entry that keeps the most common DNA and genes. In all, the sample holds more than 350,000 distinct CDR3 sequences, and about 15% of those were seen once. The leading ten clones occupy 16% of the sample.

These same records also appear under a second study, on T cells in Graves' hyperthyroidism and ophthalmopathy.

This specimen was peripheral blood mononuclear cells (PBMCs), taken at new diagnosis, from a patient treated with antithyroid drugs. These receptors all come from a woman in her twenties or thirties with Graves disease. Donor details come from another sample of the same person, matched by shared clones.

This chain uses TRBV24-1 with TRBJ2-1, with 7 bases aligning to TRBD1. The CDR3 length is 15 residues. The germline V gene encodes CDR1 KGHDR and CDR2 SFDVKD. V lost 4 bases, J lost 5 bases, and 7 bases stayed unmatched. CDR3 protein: CATSDPPTGDNEQFF. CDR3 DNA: TGTGCCACCAGTGACCCGCCAACAGGGGACAATGAGCAGTTCTTC.

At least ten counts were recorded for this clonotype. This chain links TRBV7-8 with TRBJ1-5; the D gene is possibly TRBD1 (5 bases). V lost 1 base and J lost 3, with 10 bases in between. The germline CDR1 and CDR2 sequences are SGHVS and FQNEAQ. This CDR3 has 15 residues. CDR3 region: CASSLEGQFNQPQHF. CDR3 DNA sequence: TGTGCCAGCAGCTTAGAGGGGCAGTTCAATCAGCCCCAGCATTTT.

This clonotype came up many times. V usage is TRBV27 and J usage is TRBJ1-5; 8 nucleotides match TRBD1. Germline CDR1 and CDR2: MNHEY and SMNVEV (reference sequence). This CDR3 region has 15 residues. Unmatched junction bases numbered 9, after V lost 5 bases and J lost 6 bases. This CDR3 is CASSPGQAGGQPQHF. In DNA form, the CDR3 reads TGTGCCAGCAGTCCGGGACAGGCAGGCGGTCAGCCCCAGCATTTT.

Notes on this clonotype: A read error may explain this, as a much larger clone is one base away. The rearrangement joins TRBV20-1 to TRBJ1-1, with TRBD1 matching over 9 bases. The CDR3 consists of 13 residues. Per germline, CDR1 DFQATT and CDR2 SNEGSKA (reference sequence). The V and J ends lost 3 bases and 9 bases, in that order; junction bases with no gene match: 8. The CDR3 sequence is CSASGTGLTKAFF. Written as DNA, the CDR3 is TGCAGTGCTAGCGGGACAGGGTTGACTAAAGCTTTCTTT.

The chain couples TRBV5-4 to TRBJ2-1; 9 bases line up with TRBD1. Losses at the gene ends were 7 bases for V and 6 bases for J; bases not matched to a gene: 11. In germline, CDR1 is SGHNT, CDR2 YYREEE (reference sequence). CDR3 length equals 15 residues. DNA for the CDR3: TGTGCCAGCCGACGGCGGGACAGGGCCACCAATGAGCAGTTCTTC. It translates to CASRRRDRATNEQFF.

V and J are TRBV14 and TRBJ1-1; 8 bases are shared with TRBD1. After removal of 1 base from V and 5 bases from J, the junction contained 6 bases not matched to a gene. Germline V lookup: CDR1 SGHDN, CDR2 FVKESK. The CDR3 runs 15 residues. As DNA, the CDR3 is TGTGCCAGCAGCCAAGTGGCAGGGGGCGGAACTGAAGCTTTCTTT. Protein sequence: CASSQVAGGGTEAFF.

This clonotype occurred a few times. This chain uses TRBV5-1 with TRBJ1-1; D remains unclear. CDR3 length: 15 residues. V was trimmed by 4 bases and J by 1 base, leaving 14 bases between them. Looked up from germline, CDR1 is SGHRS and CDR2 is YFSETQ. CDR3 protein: CASSRLLIGNTEAFF. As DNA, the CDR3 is TGCGCCAGCAGCCGGTTATTGATCGGGAACACTGAAGCTTTCTTT.

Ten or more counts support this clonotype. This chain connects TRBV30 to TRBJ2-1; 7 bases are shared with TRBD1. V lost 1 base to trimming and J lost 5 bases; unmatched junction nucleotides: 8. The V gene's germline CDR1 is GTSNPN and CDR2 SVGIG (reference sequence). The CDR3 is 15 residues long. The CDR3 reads CAWSGTGLPHNEQFF. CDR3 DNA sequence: TGTGCCTGGAGTGGGACAGGCCTACCCCACAATGAGCAGTTCTTC.

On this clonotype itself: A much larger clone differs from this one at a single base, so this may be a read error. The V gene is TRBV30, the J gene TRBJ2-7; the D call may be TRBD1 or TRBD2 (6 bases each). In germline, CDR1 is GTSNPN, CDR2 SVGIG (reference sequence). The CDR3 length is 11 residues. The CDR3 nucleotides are TGTGGCTGGAGGGGGACATCCGAGCAGTACTTC. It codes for CGWRGTSEQYF. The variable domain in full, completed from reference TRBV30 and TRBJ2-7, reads SQTIHQWPATLVQPVGSPLSLECTVEGTSNPNLYWYRQAAGRGLQLLFYSVGIGQISSEVPQNLSASRPQDRQFILSSKKLLLSDSGFYLCGWRGTSEQYFGPGTRLTVT.

The CDR3 nucleotides read TGTGCCAGCAGCTTACCCGGGGCACGTTCCTACGAGCAGTACTTC. Protein product: CASSLPGARSYEQYF. The chain recombines TRBV3-1 with TRBJ2-7, with D perhaps given as TRBD1 or TRBD2 (5 bases each). The CDR3 totals 15 residues. The germline CDR1 and CDR2 sequences are LGHDT and YNNKEL (reference sequence). Trimming pared 5 bases from V and 1 base from J, leaving 15 bases between.

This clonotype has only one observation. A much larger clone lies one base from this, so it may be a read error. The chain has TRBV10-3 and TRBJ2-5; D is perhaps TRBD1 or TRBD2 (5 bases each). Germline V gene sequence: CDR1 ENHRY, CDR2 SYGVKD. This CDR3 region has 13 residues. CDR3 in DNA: TGTGGCATCAGTCCCGGGGCCCAAGAGACCCAGTACTTC. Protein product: CGISPGAQETQYF.

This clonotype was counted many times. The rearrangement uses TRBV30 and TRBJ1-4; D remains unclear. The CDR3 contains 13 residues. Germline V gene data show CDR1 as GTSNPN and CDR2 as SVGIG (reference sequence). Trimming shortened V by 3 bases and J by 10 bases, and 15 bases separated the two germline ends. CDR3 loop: CAWSSGALGKLFF. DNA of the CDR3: TGTGCCTGGAGCTCGGGCGCGCTCGGAAAACTGTTTTTT.

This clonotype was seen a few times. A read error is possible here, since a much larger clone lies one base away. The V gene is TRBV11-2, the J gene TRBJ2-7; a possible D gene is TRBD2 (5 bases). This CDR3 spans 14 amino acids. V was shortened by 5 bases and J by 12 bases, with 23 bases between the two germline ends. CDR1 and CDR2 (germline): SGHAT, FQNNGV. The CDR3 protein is CASSPMGGPSAGYF. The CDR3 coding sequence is TGTGCCAGCAGCCCCATGGGCGGGCCATCCGCTGGGTACTTC. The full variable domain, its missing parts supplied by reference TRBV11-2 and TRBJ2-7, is EAGVAQSPRYKIIEKRQSVAFWCNPISGHATLYWYQQILGQGPKLLIQFQNNGVVDDSQLPKDRFSAERLKGVDSTLKIQPAKLEDSAVYLCASSPMGGPSAGYFGPGTRLTVT.

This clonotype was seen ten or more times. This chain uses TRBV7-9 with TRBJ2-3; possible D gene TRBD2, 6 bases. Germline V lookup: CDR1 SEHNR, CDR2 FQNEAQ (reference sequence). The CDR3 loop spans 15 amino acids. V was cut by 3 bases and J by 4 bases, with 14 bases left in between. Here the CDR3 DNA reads TGTGCCAGCAGCTTGGAGACTAGTTTCCCAGATACGCAGTATTTT. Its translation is CASSLETSFPDTQYF.